Below, one TCR beta chain is given with its context. The assay, immunoSEQ v3.0, was run at survey level. Repertoires were generated with immunoSEQ multiplex PCR, while TCRdb's copy carries only in-frame clones and drops some. The table records around 25,000 clones, 95% of them present only once. This specimen comes from a study of long-term antiretroviral therapy in people with HIV. The CDR3 totals 14 residues. The germline gives CDR1 LNHNV, CDR2 YYDKDF (reference sequence). V shed 4 bases, J shed 4 bases, and the junction held 5 bases outside the gene matches. The TCR was taken from a woman aged 45-60 years with HIV. The sequences come from unsorted PBMCs, collected about 4.7 years after starting antiretroviral therapy. V gene TRBV15 combines with J gene TRBJ1-2, with TRBD1 matching 8 bases. This CDR3 reads CATSKTGEIYGYTF. The CDR3 DNA follows: TGTGCCACCAGCAAGACAGGGGAAATCTATGGCTACACCTTC.